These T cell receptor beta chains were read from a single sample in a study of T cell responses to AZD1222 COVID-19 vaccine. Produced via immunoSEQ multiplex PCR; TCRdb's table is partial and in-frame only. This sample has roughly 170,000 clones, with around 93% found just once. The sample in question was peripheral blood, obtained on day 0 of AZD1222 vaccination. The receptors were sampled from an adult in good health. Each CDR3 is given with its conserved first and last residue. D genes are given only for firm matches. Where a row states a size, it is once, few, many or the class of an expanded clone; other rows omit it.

CDR3nt: TGTGCCAGATCACAAACAGGAATGAACACTGAAGCTTTCTTT; CDR3aa: CARSQTGMNTEAFF; j_gene: TRBJ1-1; d_gene: NA; abundance: once; v_gene: TRBV11-3
CDR3nt: TGTGCCAGCAGCTTGGGAATCTCCTACGAGCAGTACTTC; CDR3aa: CASSLGISYEQYF; j_gene: TRBJ2-7; d_gene: NA; abundance: once; v_gene: TRBV5-4
CDR3nt: TGTGCCAGCGCGAACCCCGGCGCCGAGCAGTACTTC; CDR3aa: CASANPGAEQYF; j_gene: TRBJ2-7; d_gene: NA; abundance: NA; v_gene: TRBV9
CDR3nt: TGTGCCATCAGTGAACCGGGACTAGGCAACTCCTACGAGCAGTACTTC; CDR3aa: CAISEPGLGNSYEQYF; j_gene: TRBJ2-7; d_gene: TRBD2; abundance: NA; v_gene: TRBV10-3
CDR3nt: TGTGCCAGCAGTACTCGGGACAGGGGGTTAGCTAACTATGGCTACACCTTC; CDR3aa: CASSTRDRGLANYGYTF; j_gene: TRBJ1-2; d_gene: TRBD1; abundance: NA; v_gene: TRBV28
CDR3nt: TGTGCCAGCAGCTCCAACCGACAGGGAGCTCGCTACACCTTC; CDR3aa: CASSSNRQGARYTF; j_gene: TRBJ1-2; d_gene: TRBD1; abundance: NA; v_gene: TRBV13
CDR3nt: TGTGCCTGGGGACCTATGGGACAGGCCAGGGGCTACACCTTC; CDR3aa: CAWGPMGQARGYTF; j_gene: TRBJ1-2; d_gene: TRBD1; abundance: NA; v_gene: TRBV30
CDR3nt: TGTGCCAGCAGCCTCCTGGGCCAGCCCCAGCATTTT; CDR3aa: CASSLLGQPQHF; j_gene: TRBJ1-5; d_gene: NA; abundance: once; v_gene: TRBV7-2
CDR3nt: TGCGCCAGCAGCCAAGGGTCTGGCGGGAGGGCCGCTTTACGTTATTCGCGCAATGAGCAGTTCTTC; CDR3aa: CASSQGSGGRAALRYSRNEQFF; j_gene: TRBJ2-1; d_gene: TRBD2; abundance: NA; v_gene: TRBV4-3
CDR3nt: TGTGCCAGCACCCCATCGGCCCTAGCTAGCGGGAGCCTTATTAACACCGGGGAGCTGTTTTTT; CDR3aa: CASTPSALASGSLINTGELFF; j_gene: TRBJ2-2; d_gene: TRBD2; abundance: NA; v_gene: TRBV7-3
CDR3nt: TGTGCCAGCAGACAAATGGGCACTGAAGCTTTCTTT; CDR3aa: CASRQMGTEAFF; j_gene: TRBJ1-1; d_gene: NA; abundance: NA; v_gene: TRBV7-2
CDR3nt: TGTGCCAGCAGTCCCGCCAGGGACGGAAATTCTGGGGCCAACGTCCTGACTTTC; CDR3aa: CASSPARDGNSGANVLTF; j_gene: TRBJ2-6; d_gene: NA; abundance: NA; v_gene: TRBV28
CDR3nt: TGTGCCAGTAGTATAGATATACAAGGCTACGAGCAGTACTTC; CDR3aa: CASSIDIQGYEQYF; j_gene: TRBJ2-7; d_gene: NA; abundance: NA; v_gene: TRBV19
CDR3nt: TGTGCCAGTAGTATTACATCACCCGTGAACACTGAAGCTTTCTTT; CDR3aa: CASSITSPVNTEAFF; j_gene: TRBJ1-1; d_gene: NA; abundance: NA; v_gene: TRBV19
CDR3nt: TGTGCCAGCAGCTTAGCAGGGACCTATGGCTACACCTTC; CDR3aa: CASSLAGTYGYTF; j_gene: TRBJ1-2; d_gene: NA; abundance: NA; v_gene: TRBV7-2
CDR3nt: TGTGCCAGCAGTTTCAAGGGGTTATTGGCTGAAGCTTTCTTT; CDR3aa: CASSFKGLLAEAFF; j_gene: TRBJ1-1; d_gene: NA; abundance: NA; v_gene: TRBV28
CDR3nt: TGTGCCAGCAGCCCGGGGTTCGGTCAGCCCCAGCATTTT; CDR3aa: CASSPGFGQPQHF; j_gene: TRBJ1-5; d_gene: NA; abundance: NA; v_gene: TRBV7-8
CDR3nt: TGTGCCAGCAGCGTAGCTACAGTCGGGAGCACTGAAGCTTTCTTT; CDR3aa: CASSVATVGSTEAFF; j_gene: TRBJ1-1; d_gene: NA; abundance: NA; v_gene: TRBV9
CDR3nt: TGTGCCAGCAGTGGTCGTTCGGGTGTAAAGAAAGAGACCCAGTACTTC; CDR3aa: CASSGRSGVKKETQYF; j_gene: TRBJ2-5; d_gene: NA; abundance: NA; v_gene: TRBV6-1
CDR3nt: TGTGCCAGCAGCCCTATCCGGGGCAGGTCCCCCACCTACGAGCAGTACTTC; CDR3aa: CASSPIRGRSPTYEQYF; j_gene: TRBJ2-7; d_gene: NA; abundance: NA; v_gene: TRBV11-2
CDR3nt: TGTGCCAGTAGTATCGACGATCGGCAGCCCCAGCATTTT; CDR3aa: CASSIDDRQPQHF; j_gene: TRBJ1-5; d_gene: NA; abundance: NA; v_gene: TRBV19
CDR3nt: TGTGCCAGCAGTTACTCCCGAGAGAGCTCCTACAATGAGCAGTTCTTC; CDR3aa: CASSYSRESSYNEQFF; j_gene: TRBJ2-1; d_gene: NA; abundance: NA; v_gene: TRBV6-5
CDR3nt: TGTGCCAGCAGTTACGGGACCGTCCGCTATGGCTACACCTTC; CDR3aa: CASSYGTVRYGYTF; j_gene: TRBJ1-2; d_gene: NA; abundance: once; v_gene: TRBV6-5
CDR3nt: TGTGCCAGCAGAGCGACTAGCGGAACGTACAATGAGCAGTTCTTC; CDR3aa: CASRATSGTYNEQFF; j_gene: TRBJ2-1; d_gene: TRBD2; abundance: NA; v_gene: TRBV6-5
CDR3nt: TGTGCCAGCAGCTTGGCCGGGACAGCGTTTTACGAGCAGTACTTC; CDR3aa: CASSLAGTAFYEQYF; j_gene: TRBJ2-7; d_gene: TRBD1; abundance: once; v_gene: TRBV5-4
CDR3nt: TGTGCCAGCAGTTCAGGGGGGACAGGTGGAACTGAAGCTTTCTTT; CDR3aa: CASSSGGTGGTEAFF; j_gene: TRBJ1-1; d_gene: TRBD1; abundance: NA; v_gene: TRBV28
CDR3nt: TGTGCCAGCAGCAACCCCTCAACCGACAGTTTTGGCTACACCTTC; CDR3aa: CASSNPSTDSFGYTF; j_gene: TRBJ1-2; d_gene: NA; abundance: NA; v_gene: TRBV5-4
CDR3nt: TGTGCCAGCAGCGTAGCGGGGGGGCAAGAGACCCAGTACTTC; CDR3aa: CASSVAGGQETQYF; j_gene: TRBJ2-5; d_gene: TRBD2; abundance: NA; v_gene: TRBV9
CDR3nt: TGTGCCAGCAGCTTAAGTGACAAGGATCCGAACACTGAAGCTTTCTTT; CDR3aa: CASSLSDKDPNTEAFF; j_gene: TRBJ1-1; d_gene: NA; abundance: NA; v_gene: TRBV7-9
CDR3nt: TGTGCCAGCAGCCCTGAGGTAGGGGTCTTAGAGAATGAGCAGTTCTTC; CDR3aa: CASSPEVGVLENEQFF; j_gene: TRBJ2-1; d_gene: NA; abundance: NA; v_gene: TRBV9
CDR3nt: TGTGCCAGCAGTGGTTTGTCCCCGATGAACACTGAAGCTTTCTTT; CDR3aa: CASSGLSPMNTEAFF; j_gene: TRBJ1-1; d_gene: NA; abundance: NA; v_gene: TRBV2
CDR3nt: TGTGCCAGCAGCGTAGAAAGGAACACTGAAGCTTTCTTT; CDR3aa: CASSVERNTEAFF; j_gene: TRBJ1-1; d_gene: NA; abundance: NA; v_gene: TRBV9
CDR3nt: TGCGCCAGCAGCTTGGCGTCAGAAGAGACCCAGTACTTC; CDR3aa: CASSLASEETQYF; j_gene: TRBJ2-5; d_gene: NA; abundance: NA; v_gene: TRBV5-1
CDR3nt: TGTGCCAGTAGTGCCTCGGGACAGAGCTCCTACGAGCAGTACTTC; CDR3aa: CASSASGQSSYEQYF; j_gene: TRBJ2-7; d_gene: TRBD1; abundance: NA; v_gene: TRBV19
CDR3nt: TGTGCCAGCAGTTCCCACAGGACAGGACGCTATGGCTACACCTTC; CDR3aa: CASSSHRTGRYGYTF; j_gene: TRBJ1-2; d_gene: TRBD1; abundance: NA; v_gene: TRBV28
CDR3nt: TGTGCCAGCAGCTCCCCACAGGGAAGCAGATATGGCTACACCTTC; CDR3aa: CASSSPQGSRYGYTF; j_gene: TRBJ1-2; d_gene: NA; abundance: NA; v_gene: TRBV7-9
CDR3nt: TGCGCCAGCAGTGATAGCGGGGTCACAGATACGCAGTATTTT; CDR3aa: CASSDSGVTDTQYF; j_gene: TRBJ2-3; d_gene: TRBD2; abundance: NA; v_gene: TRBV10-1
CDR3nt: TGTGCCAGCAGTTCCCGCGGGAGACCCACAGATACGCAGTATTTT; CDR3aa: CASSSRGRPTDTQYF; j_gene: TRBJ2-3; d_gene: TRBD2; abundance: NA; v_gene: TRBV6-2/TRBV6-3
CDR3nt: TGTGCCAGCAGTTTTTTTCAATCGGGTGAAAAACTGTTTTTT; CDR3aa: CASSFFQSGEKLFF; j_gene: TRBJ1-4; d_gene: NA; abundance: once; v_gene: TRBV27
CDR3nt: TGTGCCAGCAGCTCCGAAGCCGGGACAGGGGACACTGAAGCTTTCTTT; CDR3aa: CASSSEAGTGDTEAFF; j_gene: TRBJ1-1; d_gene: TRBD1; abundance: NA; v_gene: TRBV7-8
CDR3nt: TGCGCCAGCACCCGGACAGGGAGGGAGACCCAGTACTTC; CDR3aa: CASTRTGRETQYF; j_gene: TRBJ2-5; d_gene: TRBD1; abundance: NA; v_gene: TRBV5-1
CDR3nt: TGTGCCAGCAGTTACGATGGGGGCGACTCCTACGAGCAGTACTTC; CDR3aa: CASSYDGGDSYEQYF; j_gene: TRBJ2-7; d_gene: NA; abundance: once; v_gene: TRBV6-5
CDR3nt: TGTGCCATCAGTGAGAGGGGCAGCAATCAGCCCCAGCATTTT; CDR3aa: CAISERGSNQPQHF; j_gene: TRBJ1-5; d_gene: NA; abundance: NA; v_gene: TRBV10-3
CDR3nt: TGTGCCAGCAGTTTAGTAGGGGTAGACCACAATGAGCAGTTCTTC; CDR3aa: CASSLVGVDHNEQFF; j_gene: TRBJ2-1; d_gene: NA; abundance: NA; v_gene: TRBV28
CDR3nt: TGCGCCAGCAGCTTCCAGGGAAGCACTGAAGCTTTCTTT; CDR3aa: CASSFQGSTEAFF; j_gene: TRBJ1-1; d_gene: NA; abundance: NA; v_gene: TRBV5-1
CDR3nt: TGTGCCAGCAGCGTTCCGACAGGGGATTACACTGAAGCTTTCTTT; CDR3aa: CASSVPTGDYTEAFF; j_gene: TRBJ1-1; d_gene: TRBD1; abundance: NA; v_gene: TRBV9
CDR3nt: TGTGCCAGCGGCGCTATCGCCCCCCGGCGCGAGCAGTACTTC; CDR3aa: CASGAIAPRREQYF; j_gene: TRBJ2-7; d_gene: NA; abundance: once; v_gene: TRBV28
CDR3nt: TGCGCCAGCAGCCAGGACCAGGGATCGATATTGCTTGAGCAGTTCTTC; CDR3aa: CASSQDQGSILLEQFF; j_gene: TRBJ2-1; d_gene: NA; abundance: NA; v_gene: TRBV4-3
CDR3nt: TGCGCCAGCAGCCCGGACGGAATCCAAAGGGGAGATACGCAGTATTTT; CDR3aa: CASSPDGIQRGDTQYF; j_gene: TRBJ2-3; d_gene: NA; abundance: few; v_gene: TRBV5-1
CDR3nt: TGTGCCAGTAGTGAGGAGCTGGGGGTGAACGAGCAGTACTTC; CDR3aa: CASSEELGVNEQYF; j_gene: TRBJ2-7; d_gene: NA; abundance: NA; v_gene: TRBV19
CDR3nt: TGTGCCTGGAGTCCGGGAGGGGGGGACTATGGCTACACCTTC; CDR3aa: CAWSPGGGDYGYTF; j_gene: TRBJ1-2; d_gene: NA; abundance: NA; v_gene: TRBV30
CDR3nt: TGTGCCAGCAGCTCCGGGACAGGTCATGATGGCTACACCTTC; CDR3aa: CASSSGTGHDGYTF; j_gene: TRBJ1-2; d_gene: TRBD1; abundance: NA; v_gene: TRBV7-2